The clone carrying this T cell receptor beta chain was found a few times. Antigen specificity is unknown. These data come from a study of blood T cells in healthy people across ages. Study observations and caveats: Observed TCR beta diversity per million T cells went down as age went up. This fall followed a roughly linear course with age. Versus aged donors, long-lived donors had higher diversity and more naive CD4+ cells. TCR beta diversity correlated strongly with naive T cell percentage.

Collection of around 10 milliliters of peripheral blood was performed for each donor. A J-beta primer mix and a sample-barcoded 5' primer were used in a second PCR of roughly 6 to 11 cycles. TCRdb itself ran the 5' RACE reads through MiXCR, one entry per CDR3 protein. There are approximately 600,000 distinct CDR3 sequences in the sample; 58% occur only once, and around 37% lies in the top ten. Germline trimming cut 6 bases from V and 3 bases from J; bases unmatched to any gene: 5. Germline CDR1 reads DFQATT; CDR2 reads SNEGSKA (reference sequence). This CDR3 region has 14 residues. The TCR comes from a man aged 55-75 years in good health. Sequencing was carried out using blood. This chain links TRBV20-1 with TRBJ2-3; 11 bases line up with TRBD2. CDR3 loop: CSATTSGVTDTQYF. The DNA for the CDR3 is TGCAGTGCCACGACTAGCGGGGTAACAGATACGCAGTATTTT.